This T cell receptor (beta chain) was profiled in a study of response to subunit inactivated influenza vaccine. General study findings and limits: There was a suggestion from the authors that each seasonal influenza vaccination recruits few new T cells.

TCRdb independently ran MiXCR on the RT-PCR reads; one entry per CDR3 protein. The sample has about 160,000 distinct CDR3 sequences, roughly a tenth seen once; the top ten hold 9.5% to 15%. This clonotype was observed once. Antigen: not known. The CDR3 covers 14 residues. Germline assignment: CDR1 SGHTA and CDR2 FQGNSA. V was pared by 5 bases and J by 11 bases, with 6 bases of the junction left unmatched. Specimen: non-naive T cells sorted from PBMCs, collected roughly 47 days after vaccination. The receptor comes from a man aged 50 to 60 who received an inactivated influenza vaccine. The rearrangement joins TRBV7-2 to TRBJ1-6; 10 nucleotides align to TRBD1. The CDR3 coding sequence is TGTGCCAGCAGCCCTGGGGACAGGGGAGCACCCCTCCACTTT. Translating it yields CASSPGDRGAPLHF.